The clone carrying this T cell receptor (beta chain) occurred many times. This CDR3 region has 15 residues. CDR1 and CDR2 (germline): SGHRS, YFSETQ. After removal of 3 bases from V and 4 bases from J, the junction contained 5 bases not matched to a gene. These data are taken from a study of T cells in Graves' hyperthyroidism and ophthalmopathy. What was amplified from RNA transcripts were TCR beta CDR3 regions. In the first-round RT-PCR of the TCR CDR3, the HTBI primer set was used. TCRdb analysed the multiplex PCR reads with MiXCR anew, one entry per CDR3 protein. The table lists hundreds of thousands of distinct CDR3 sequences, about 19% of them singletons, with approximately 16% in the top ten.

The material sequenced was blood. This chain links TRBV5-1 with TRBJ1-1; the match to TRBD1 covers 11 bases. The TCR comes from a woman in her forties or fifties with Graves' hyperthyroidism that later progressed to Graves' ophthalmopathy. The CDR3 protein is CASSSTGTGGTEAFF. For the CDR3, the DNA is TGCGCCAGCAGCTCAACCGGGACAGGGGGCACTGAAGCTTTCTTT.